The clone carrying this TCR beta chain was detected many times. Germline V gene sequence: CDR1 LGHNT, CDR2 FRNRAP. CDR3 size: 15 residues. V was shortened by 1 base and J by 5 bases, with 14 bases between the two germline ends. This entry comes from a study of regulatory T cells in long-lasting Graves disease. Combining iRepertoire HTBI primers with Arm-PCR of CDR3 regions, the authors built TCR beta libraries. One entry per CDR3 protein, called by TCRdb with MiXCR from the multiplex PCR reads. This table has about 530,000 distinct CDR3 sequences, about 16% appearing once. Time point defined: newly diagnosed GD, antithyroid drugs for less than 3 months. Making the TCR library involved RNA that had been extracted from PBMCs. These data also featured in a second study, about T cells in Graves' hyperthyroidism and ophthalmopathy. This second study notes: A model of 13 V-J pairs discriminated ophthalmopathy from stable hyperthyroidism.

This sequence originates from a woman aged 35-60 years with Graves disease. This chain uses TRBV12-5 with TRBJ1-2; TRBD1 is a possible D gene (6 bases). The source material was peripheral blood mononuclear cells (PBMCs), sampled at new diagnosis, from a patient treated with antithyroid drugs. The CDR3: CASGLGNGTRYGYTF. The CDR3 DNA follows: TGTGCTAGTGGTTTGGGGAACGGGACACGGTATGGCTACACCTTC.